The sequence of this TCR beta chain was determined in a study of shared clonotypes between healthy human individuals. Whole-study results and caveats: When compared with the clonotypes that were shared by all four sorted-subset donors, the non-shared clonotypes turned out to have lower generation probabilities.

J lost 1 base, V lost 4 bases, and 7 bases had no gene match. Germline V gene sequence: CDR1 SGHTA, CDR2 FQGNSA. The CDR3 has 19 amino acids. This clone was seen a few times. The antigen remains unidentified. The method was immunoSEQ multiplex PCR; TCRdb's version includes in-frame clones alone and lacks a portion of them. The sample includes roughly 1,000,000 clones, 70% to 80% of them seen just once. This clonotype was sampled from a man between 18 and 29 years old in good health. Some clones in this sample may be carry-over from other donors' samples. This chain joins TRBV7-2 and TRBJ2-1; 16 bases match TRBD2. The specimen was memory CD4+ T cells from PBMCs. Subset given: CD45RA-negative fraction. The CDR3 protein is CASSSPGLAGGLSYNEQFF. For the CDR3, the DNA is TGTGCCAGCAGCTCTCCGGGACTAGCGGGAGGGCTATCCTACAATGAGCAGTTCTTC.